The sequence of this T cell receptor beta chain was determined in a study of T cell responses to AZD1222 COVID-19 vaccine. As regards this clone: Its target is not known.

Per the germline V gene, CDR1 is DFQATT and CDR2 is SNEGSKA (reference sequence). CDR3 size: 11 residues. J gave up 8 bases and V 5 bases, and 5 bases lay outside the gene matches. Second-dose schedules of about 4 or about 12 weeks were combined. Data came from immunoSEQ multiplex PCR; TCRdb stores just in-frame clones and leaves some out. The table has 90,000 to 150,000 clones, roughly 90% seen once. Study outcomes and limitations: No day 14 peak samples; only post-peak repertoires were characterized. Baseline seropositives among AZD1222 recipients totaled only five or six. Spike-specific TCRs gained breadth and depth after people received two AZD1222 doses.

The receptor was isolated from an adult who received the AZD1222 COVID-19 vaccine. The sequencing used peripheral blood, collected 28 days after the second AZD1222 dose. The chain joins TRBV20-1 to TRBJ1-1, with 7 bases identical to TRBD1. The CDR3 coding sequence is TGCAGTGCTTCAGGGGGTGAGGAAGCTTTCTTT. This gives the protein CSASGGEEAFF.